Listed below are T cell receptor beta chains from one sample, sequenced in a study of T cells expressing NK-cell markers. TCRdb reprocessed the 5' RACE reads and stores each CDR3 protein as one record, lacking DNA. The listing contains 350,000 to 400,000 distinct CDR3 sequences. What was sequenced was blood T cells: a sorted CD56 or NKG2C T cell subset, CD4+ or CD8+ T cells, or bulk PBMC T cells (not recorded which). Receptors were obtained from a woman aged 45 to 65 in good health. CDR3s include the opening cysteine and the closing phenylalanine or tryptophan.

j_call: TRBJ2-1
v_call: TRBV6-2/TRBV6-3
cdr3_aa: CASSQRMTGGNEQFF

j_call: TRBJ2-5
v_call: TRBV29-1
cdr3_aa: CSAMGEETQYF

j_call: TRBJ2-5
v_call: TRBV12-3/TRBV12-4
cdr3_aa: CASSSTVGTQYF

j_call: TRBJ2-3
v_call: TRBV20-1
cdr3_aa: CSARAPSVMFTDTQYF

j_call: TRBJ2-3
v_call: TRBV6-6
cdr3_aa: CASSPTGYTDTQYF

j_call: TRBJ1-5
v_call: TRBV4-1
cdr3_aa: CASSALGGWDNQPQHF

j_call: TRBJ2-5
v_call: TRBV4-2
cdr3_aa: CASSQEDPRGETQYF

j_call: TRBJ2-1
v_call: TRBV19
cdr3_aa: CASSMMGLGLAGANEQFF

j_call: TRBJ2-4
v_call: TRBV24-1
cdr3_aa: CATSDSLGLGIQYF

j_call: TRBJ2-1
v_call: TRBV20-1
cdr3_aa: CSARSENNEQFF

j_call: TRBJ2-5
v_call: TRBV28
cdr3_aa: CASRDRDRETQYF

j_call: TRBJ2-4
v_call: TRBV20-1
cdr3_aa: CSAEGQDLAKNIQYF

j_call: TRBJ1-4
v_call: TRBV3-1
cdr3_aa: CASSPETGDEKLFF

j_call: TRBJ2-5
v_call: TRBV12-3/TRBV12-4
cdr3_aa: CASRPSWRETQYF

j_call: TRBJ1-1
v_call: TRBV12-3/TRBV12-4
cdr3_aa: CASSHESGPGGNTEAFF

j_call: TRBJ2-3
v_call: TRBV4-1
cdr3_aa: CASSPGPDRSDTQYF

j_call: TRBJ2-4
v_call: TRBV2
cdr3_aa: CASSVVAENIQYF

j_call: TRBJ2-1
v_call: TRBV6-2/TRBV6-3
cdr3_aa: CASSYFGTTNEQFF

j_call: TRBJ1-1
v_call: TRBV27
cdr3_aa: CASSQWTGEAFF

j_call: TRBJ2-3
v_call: TRBV29-1
cdr3_aa: CSGLLSGLTDTQYF

j_call: TRBJ2-1
v_call: TRBV7-2
cdr3_aa: CASSQQPWGDEQFF

j_call: TRBJ1-2
v_call: TRBV20-1
cdr3_aa: CSAPGWDYGYTF

j_call: TRBJ1-2
v_call: TRBV2
cdr3_aa: CSGQGSSPGYGYTF

j_call: TRBJ1-2
v_call: TRBV5-1
cdr3_aa: CASSLGDGINYGYTF

j_call: TRBJ2-7
v_call: TRBV28
cdr3_aa: CASSGGYRDYEQYF

j_call: TRBJ2-7
v_call: TRBV5-1
cdr3_aa: CASSRAGTYYEQYF

j_call: TRBJ2-6
v_call: TRBV29-1
cdr3_aa: CSGTISGANVLTF

j_call: TRBJ2-1
v_call: TRBV15
cdr3_aa: CATTQSPGDPRGSEYNEQFF

j_call: TRBJ2-2
v_call: TRBV12-3/TRBV12-4
cdr3_aa: CASSFERSGELFF

j_call: TRBJ2-1
v_call: TRBV20-1
cdr3_aa: CSASDSAPVDEQFF

j_call: TRBJ2-1
v_call: TRBV20-1
cdr3_aa: CSARSLLAGGPYNEQFF

j_call: TRBJ2-1
v_call: TRBV11-2
cdr3_aa: CASSLGQTRQFF

j_call: TRBJ2-1
v_call: TRBV4-1
cdr3_aa: CASSQRNEQFF

j_call: TRBJ2-7
v_call: TRBV5-1
cdr3_aa: CASSRKYSYEQYF

j_call: TRBJ2-1
v_call: TRBV20-1
cdr3_aa: CSAPNTLAGGDNEQFF

j_call: TRBJ2-5
v_call: TRBV11-2
cdr3_aa: CASSSQTSASPGTQYF

j_call: TRBJ2-1
v_call: TRBV11-2
cdr3_aa: CASSFRPTPGFNEQFF

j_call: TRBJ2-3
v_call: TRBV18
cdr3_aa: CASSPERLAGDTDTQYF

j_call: TRBJ2-1
v_call: TRBV20-1
cdr3_aa: CSALGGRDNEQFF

j_call: TRBJ2-1
v_call: TRBV28
cdr3_aa: CASIFSSASSYNEQFF

j_call: TRBJ2-1
v_call: TRBV20-1
cdr3_aa: CSARRELAGGSEQFF

j_call: TRBJ2-1
v_call: TRBV12-3/TRBV12-4
cdr3_aa: CASSQWGREQFF

j_call: TRBJ2-1
v_call: TRBV4-1
cdr3_aa: CASSQDRTARPFF

j_call: TRBJ2-5
v_call: TRBV23-1
cdr3_aa: CASSQSGLAGETQYF

j_call: TRBJ2-3
v_call: TRBV20-1
cdr3_aa: CSARDGTARRGDTQYF

j_call: TRBJ1-5
v_call: TRBV3-1
cdr3_aa: CASSQDLGALGDQPQHF

j_call: TRBJ2-2
v_call: TRBV11-3
cdr3_aa: CASSLASGGHGELFF

j_call: TRBJ2-2
v_call: TRBV9
cdr3_aa: CASRETFNTGELFF